This T cell receptor beta chain was sequenced for a study of blood T cell repertoires in COVID-19. Turning to the study itself: The cDNA or gDNA used as material had been derived from T cells, B-cell-depleted T cells, or PBMCs.

The germline gives CDR1 MNHEY, CDR2 SMNVEV (reference sequence). V gave up 5 bases and J gave up 4 bases; unmatched junction bases: 7. The CDR3 has 14 residues. Libraries were prepared by immunoSEQ multiplex PCR; TCRdb keeps only in-frame clonotypes and omits some of them. Seen here are more than 200,000 clones, approximately 84% observed once, and the top ten hold approximately 4.8%. This clonotype was sampled from a man aged 50 to 60 with active or convalescent COVID-19. The sequencing sample was made of peripheral blood. The chain is built from TRBV27 and TRBJ1-2, with 7 bases identical to TRBD1. The chain's CDR3 is CASSNGGGGYGYTF. In DNA form, the CDR3 reads TGTGCCAGCAGTAATGGAGGGGGCGGCTATGGCTACACCTTC.